One sample yielded the 31 T cell receptor beta chains listed below, sequenced in a study of T cells in Graves' hyperthyroidism and ophthalmopathy. Amplification targeted TCR beta CDR3 regions from RNA transcripts. A set of HTBI primers served as the primers for a first-round RT-PCR of the TCR CDR3. TCRdb used MiXCR to reprocess the multiplex PCR reads, holding one entry per CDR3 protein. In the table there are about 680,000 distinct CDR3 sequences, 35% of which are singletons. The sample was blood. The receptors come from a woman between 40 and 55 years old with Graves' hyperthyroidism.

The count of this clonotype is one. One base away lies a much larger clone, so this may be a sequencing read error. V and J are TRBV12-3 or TRBV12-4 and TRBJ1-4, with D maybe TRBD1 (6 bases). Trimming cost V 5 bases and J 12 bases, with 10 bases left between them. The CDR3 is made up of 11 amino acids. CDR3 sequence reads: CASSGGTQLFF. The CDR3 coding sequence is TGTGCCAGCAGTGGGGGCACGCAACTGTTTTTT.

Of note for this clonotype: A much more abundant neighbour one base away suggests this may be a read error. CDR3 loop: CASSLAQGVGTQYF. The CDR3 coding sequence is TGTGCCAGCAGCTTAGCGCAGGGCGTGGGGACCCAGTACTTC. The chain is built from TRBV7-9 and TRBJ2-5; TRBD1 is a possible D gene (5 bases). The CDR3 totals 14 residues. With 0 bases removed from V and 7 bases from J, the gap between germline ends came to 12 bases. Per germline, CDR1 SEHNR and CDR2 FQNEAQ (reference sequence). The full variable domain, in which reference TRBV7-9 and TRBJ2-5 provide the parts outside the CDR3, is DTGVSQNPRHKITKRGQNVTFRCDPISEHNRLYWYRQTLGQGPEFLTYFQNEAQLEKSRLLSDRFSAERPKGSFSTLEIQRTEQGDSAMYLCASSLAQGVGTQYFGPGTRLLVL.

The chain is built from TRBV7-9 and TRBJ2-7; the match to TRBD2 covers 8 bases. V lost 1 base, J lost 3 bases, and 5 bases stayed unmatched. In germline, CDR1 is SEHNR, CDR2 FQNEAQ (reference sequence). The CDR3 is 15 amino acids. The CDR3 DNA is TGTGCCAGCAGCTTAGGACGTAGCGGGGACTACGAGCAGTACTTC. Translated: CASSLGRSGDYEQYF.

This clonotype has more than one count but fewer than ten. One end of the junction fails to match germline, which may point to a read error. This chain links TRBV7-9 with TRBJ2-7; D is unresolved. Germline values: CDR1 SEHNR, CDR2 FQNEAQ (reference sequence). The CDR3 consists of 17 residues. This CDR3 reads CASSARVSPEGRYEQYF. The CDR3 DNA is TGCGCCAGCAGCGCCCGGGTCAGCCCGGAAGGGCGTTACGAGCAGTACTTC.

This clonotype occurred a few times. This rearrangement joins TRBV28 to TRBJ2-7; TRBD1 matches at 7 bases. CDR1 is MDHEN, CDR2 SYDVKM, per germline. The CDR3 consists of 12 residues. V was clipped by 7 bases and J by 4 bases; unmatched bases: 4. In nucleotides, the CDR3 is TGTGCCAGCAACACACAGGGGTACGAGCAGTACTTC. Protein sequence: CASNTQGYEQYF.

This clonotype has just a few counts. The rearrangement links TRBV4-3 to TRBJ1-1; possible D gene TRBD1, 6 bases. The CDR3 runs to 16 residues. Trimming cost V 0 bases and J 10 bases, with 21 bases left between them. Germline values: CDR1 LGHNA, CDR2 YSLEER. CDR3 protein: CASSQEQGQGFDGAFF. The CDR3 DNA reads as TGCGCCAGCAGCCAAGAACAGGGCCAGGGATTTGACGGAGCTTTCTTT.

The chain is built from TRBV29-1 and TRBJ2-7; D may be TRBD1 (8 bases). Trimming stripped 5 bases from V and 3 bases from J, with 14 bases between. Looked up from germline, CDR1 is SQVTM and CDR2 is ANQGSEA. CDR3 length equals 13 residues. The CDR3 coding sequence is TGCAGCGTTACAGCGGGGACAGGCTACGAGCAGTACTTC. Translated: CSVTAGTGYEQYF.

This clonotype appeared many times. The V and J genes are TRBV7-2 and TRBJ1-6; D unresolved. Germline V lookup: CDR1 SGHTA, CDR2 FQGNSA. The CDR3 spans 15 residues. Deletions cut 5 bases from V and 9 bases from J, with 17 bases between. The CDR3, as DNA: TGTGCCAGCAGCACCGGGCCTCCCGAGGGTTCACCCCTCCACTTT. Encoded protein: CASSTGPPEGSPLHF.

This clonotype has a handful of counts. The chain uses TRBV6-6 and TRBJ1-5; 7 bases agree with TRBD1. Germline lookup yields CDR1 MNHNY and CDR2 SVGAGI (reference sequence). The CDR3 extends over 14 amino acids. After removal of 6 bases from V and 2 bases from J, the junction contained 4 bases not matched to a gene. CDR3 sequence (DNA): TGTGCCAGCAGGGGGGACAGCCGCAATCAGCCCCAGCATTTT. The encoded protein is CASRGDSRNQPQHF.

This rearrangement joins TRBV11-2 to TRBJ2-7, with D perhaps matching TRBD1 or TRBD2 (5 bases each). Germline loops: CDR1 SGHAT, CDR2 FQNNGV. CDR3 size: 15 residues. V shed 6 bases and J shed 6 bases, with 21 bases lying between them. CDR3: CASSYLQGELGEQYF. The CDR3, as DNA: TGTGCCAGCAGTTACCTCCAGGGAGAGTTGGGCGAGCAGTACTTC.

This clonotype was detected only a few times. This chain connects TRBV7-9 to TRBJ2-2; 7 positions agree with TRBD2. CDR3 length equals 14 residues. Germline V gene data show CDR1 as SEHNR and CDR2 as FQNEAQ (reference sequence). The J segment lost 6 bases and the V segment lost 5 bases, leaving 6 bases of the junction unmatched. The CDR3 sequence: CASSLLGGSGELFF. The CDR3, as DNA: TGTGCCAGCAGCCTACTGGGGGGGTCCGGGGAGCTGTTTTTT.

Ten or more counts support this clonotype. V gene TRBV5-6 combines with J gene TRBJ2-7; D possibly corresponds to TRBD1 (6 bases). Trimming cost V 5 bases and J 6 bases, with 18 bases left between them. Germline V gives CDR1 SGHDT, CDR2 YYEEEE. This CDR3 region has 14 residues. For the CDR3, the DNA is TGTGCCAGCAGTGAGAGGGGGTCCCGCCGCGAGCAGTACTTC. The encoded protein is CASSERGSRREQYF.

In the case of this clonotype: Being one base from a much bigger clone, this may be a read error. The V call is TRBV7-9, the J call TRBJ1-1; D gene uncertain. Germline assignment: CDR1 SEHNR and CDR2 FQNEAQ (reference sequence). This CDR3 has 14 residues. For the CDR3, the DNA is TGTGCCAGCAGCTTAGAATCACTGAACGCTGAAGCTTTCTTT. Translated, it gives CASSLESLNAEAFF.

This clonotype was counted between two and nine times. This chain links TRBV12-3 or TRBV12-4 with TRBJ1-1; TRBD1 might be the D (6 bases). The CDR3 is made up of 16 amino acids. V was pared by 1 base and J by 7 bases, with 19 bases between. The CDR3 DNA reads TGTGCCAGCAGTTTAGAGGGGCAAGGGGGACCCGGTGAAGCTTTCTTT. Its translation is CASSLEGQGGPGEAFF.

With respect to this clonotype: This CDR3 is missing its conserved last phenylalanine or tryptophan, likely due to a read error. The chain joins TRBV5-5 to TRBJ1-3; D unclear. In germline, CDR1 is SGHKS, CDR2 YYEKEE (reference sequence). The CDR3 runs 17 residues. The V gene lost 0 bases and the J gene lost 4 bases, with 17 bases spanning the gap. The CDR3 spells CASSLGDDEGIGNTIYV. The DNA for the CDR3 is TGTGCCAGCAGCTTGGGAGATGATGAAGGGATCGGAAACACCATATATGTT.

The rearrangement uses TRBV11-1 and TRBJ1-5; TRBD1 matches 9 bases. The CDR3 spans 18 residues. CDR1 is SGHAT and CDR2 is FQDESV in the germline V gene (reference sequence). The V segment lost 8 bases and the J segment 2 bases; nucleotides outside the gene matches: 16. The CDR3 loop reads CASSSAGTGSLGNQPQHF. The CDR3 nucleotides read TGTGCCAGCTCAAGTGCCGGGACAGGGAGTTTGGGCAATCAGCCCCAGCATTTT.

In nucleotides, the CDR3 is TGTGCCAGCTCACCTCAAGGACAGGTTGAAGCTTTCTTT. Protein: CASSPQGQVEAFF. V is TRBV2 and J is TRBJ1-1; 7 bases line up with TRBD1. Germline loops: CDR1 SNHLY, CDR2 FYNNEI. The CDR3 runs to 13 residues. J was trimmed by 7 bases and V by 8 bases; bases with no gene match: 10.

This chain joins TRBV9 and TRBJ2-5; TRBD1 might be the D (5 bases). Germline assignment: CDR1 SGDLS and CDR2 YYNGEE. V was cut by 4 bases and J by 0 bases, with 16 bases left in between. This CDR3 has 16 residues. In nucleotides, the CDR3 is TGTGCCAGCAGCCCTCGCGCAGGGATATACCAAGAGACCCAGTACTTC. This sequence encodes CASSPRAGIYQETQYF.

A few counts support this clonotype. The CDR3 DNA reads as TGTGCCAGCAGTCCCGGACCGGCCGGGGAGCTGTTTTTT. It yields the protein CASSPGPAGELFF. The rearrangement uses TRBV25-1 and TRBJ2-2; D remains unclear. In germline, CDR1 is MGHDK, CDR2 SYGVNS. V shed 5 bases and J shed 6 bases, with 10 bases lying between them. This CDR3 spans 13 amino acids. Together with reference TRBV25-1 and TRBJ2-2, the CDR3 gives the full variable domain: EADIYQTPRYLVIGTGKKITLECSQTMGHDKMYWYQQDPGMELHLIHYSYGVNSTEKGDLSSESTVSRIRTEHFPLTLESARPSHTSQYLCASSPGPAGELFFGEGSRLTVL.

The chain employs TRBV5-1 and TRBJ2-5, with D hard to call. This CDR3 is 12 amino acids long. V lost 2 bases to trimming and J lost 5 bases, with 7 bases between them. The germline CDR1 and CDR2 sequences are SGHRS and YFSETQ. The CDR3 here is CASSFAAETQYF. For the CDR3, the DNA is TGCGCCAGCAGCTTCGCGGCGGAGACCCAGTACTTC.

This clonotype was observed a handful of times. The chain is built from TRBV2 and TRBJ1-2; TRBD1 might be the D (5 bases). CDR1 and CDR2 from the germline V gene are SNHLY and FYNNEI. The V end lost 5 bases, the J end lost 0 bases, and 16 bases lay between the germline ends. The length of the CDR3 is 16 residues. The CDR3 loop is CASSFGARSANYGYTF. Here the CDR3 DNA reads TGTGCCAGCAGTTTTGGGGCGCGCAGCGCTAACTATGGCTACACCTTC.

This clonotype was counted many times. The chain joins TRBV7-9 to TRBJ2-7; TRBD2 agrees at 10 bases. The CDR3 covers 15 residues. Losses at the gene ends were 2 bases for V and 4 bases for J; bases not matched to a gene: 5. Germline CDR1 SEHNR, CDR2 FQNEAQ (reference sequence). The CDR3 DNA follows: TGTGCCAGCAGCTTAATGAGCGGGGGGGCGTACGAGCAGTACTTC. It is translated as CASSLMSGGAYEQYF.

J is TRBJ1-1 and V is TRBV4-1, with TRBD1 matching over 7 bases. The germline V gene encodes CDR1 MGHRA and CDR2 YSYEKL. V shed 3 bases and J 2 bases; nucleotides not matched to a gene: 9. There are 16 residues in the CDR3. The chain's CDR3 is CASSQYGTELNTEAFF. The CDR3 DNA sequence: TGCGCCAGCAGCCAGTACGGGACAGAGTTAAACACTGAAGCTTTCTTT.

This rearrangement joins TRBV30 to TRBJ1-5; a weak D match, TRBD1 (5 bases). Germline V lookup: CDR1 GTSNPN, CDR2 SVGIG (reference sequence). The CDR3 spans 13 residues. V gave up 2 bases and J gave up 5 bases, with 10 bases separating them. Here the CDR3 reads CAWSRGTDQPQHF. The CDR3, as DNA: TGTGCCTGGAGTAGAGGGACGGATCAGCCCCAGCATTTT.

The chain employs TRBV19 and TRBJ2-2; D is unclear. Germline CDR1 is LNHDA and CDR2 is SQIVND (reference sequence). The CDR3 totals 14 residues. V was clipped by 6 bases and J by 4 bases, with 12 bases between them. The DNA for the CDR3 is TGTGCCAGTAGAGTCTCAGAATTCACCGGGGAGCTGTTTTTT. The encoded protein is CASRVSEFTGELFF.

The J gene is TRBJ2-5, the V gene TRBV7-3; TRBD2 matches at 11 bases. The CDR3 loop spans 15 amino acids. CDR1 SGHTA and CDR2 FQGTGA come from the germline V gene. J lost 9 bases, V lost 5 bases, and 11 bases had no gene match. CDR3 nucleotides: TGTGCCAGCAGCCTTAGCGGGGGGGCCGGGGAGGCCCAGTACTTC. Translated: CASSLSGGAGEAQYF.

The sample holds many counts of this clonotype. V usage is TRBV20-1 and J usage is TRBJ1-5, with a tentative D call TRBD1 (6 bases). This CDR3 region has 15 residues. Germline CDR1 DFQATT, CDR2 SNEGSKA (reference sequence). Trimming left V 8 bases short and J 1 base short, with 18 bases between. The CDR3: CSFSTPGQSNQPQHF. DNA for the CDR3: TGCAGTTTCTCTACCCCGGGACAAAGCAATCAGCCCCAGCATTTT.

The V and J genes are TRBV2 and TRBJ2-1, with no clear D. CDR1 is SNHLY, CDR2 FYNNEI, per germline. The length of the CDR3 is 13 residues. Trimming pared 6 bases from V and 8 bases from J, leaving 14 bases between. CDR3 sequence (DNA): TGTGCCAGCAGCGAGGCGTCCCGGGATGAGCAGTTCTTC. Encoded protein: CASSEASRDEQFF. Together with reference TRBV2 and TRBJ2-1, the CDR3 gives the full variable domain: EPEVTQTPSHQVTQMGQEVILRCVPISNHLYFYWYRQILGQKVEFLVSFYNNEISEKSEIFDDQFSVERPDGSNFTLKIRSTKLEDSAMYFCASSEASRDEQFFGPGTRLTVL.

This clonotype turned up a few times. The gene calls are TRBV2 and TRBJ2-7, with 7 positions matching TRBD1. V was pared by 8 bases and J by 0 bases, with 13 bases of the junction left unmatched. Germline lookup yields CDR1 SNHLY and CDR2 FYNNEI. CDR3 length: 16 residues. CDR3 sequence reads: CASSTTTRDSSYEQYF. The DNA for the CDR3 is TGTGCCAGCTCGACCACCACCAGGGACAGCTCCTACGAGCAGTACTTC.

The CDR3 coding sequence is TGTGCCAGCAGCTACACAACCACCGGGGAGCTGTTTTTT. Translation: CASSYTTTGELFF. The chain combines TRBV14 with TRBJ2-2, with no clear D. CDR3 length: 13 residues. Trimming took off 5 bases at V and 4 bases at J, with 8 bases between the two ends. Germline V gene lookup returns CDR1 SGHDN and CDR2 FVKESK.

This clonotype was counted ten times or more. The gene calls are TRBV10-3 and TRBJ2-2; perhaps TRBD1 as D (6 bases). Trimming stripped 0 bases from V and 7 bases from J, with 12 bases between. Germline CDR1 and CDR2: ENHRY and SYGVKD. This CDR3 is 15 amino acids long. Written as DNA, the CDR3 is TGTGCCATCAGTGAGTCGCCAGGGGATGGCGGGGAGCTGTTTTTT. Its translation: CAISESPGDGGELFF.